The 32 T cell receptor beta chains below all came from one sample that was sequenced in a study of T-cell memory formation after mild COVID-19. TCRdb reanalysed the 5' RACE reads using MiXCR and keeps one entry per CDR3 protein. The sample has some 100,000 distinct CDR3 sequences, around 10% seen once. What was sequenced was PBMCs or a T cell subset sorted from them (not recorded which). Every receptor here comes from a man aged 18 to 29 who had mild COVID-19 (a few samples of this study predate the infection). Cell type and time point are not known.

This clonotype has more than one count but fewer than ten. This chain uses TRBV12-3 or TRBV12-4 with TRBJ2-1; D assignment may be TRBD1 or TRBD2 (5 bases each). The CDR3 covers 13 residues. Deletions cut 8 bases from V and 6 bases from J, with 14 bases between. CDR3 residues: CASVPGAVNEQFF. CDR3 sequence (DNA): TGTGCCAGCGTCCCCGGGGCAGTCAATGAGCAGTTCTTC.

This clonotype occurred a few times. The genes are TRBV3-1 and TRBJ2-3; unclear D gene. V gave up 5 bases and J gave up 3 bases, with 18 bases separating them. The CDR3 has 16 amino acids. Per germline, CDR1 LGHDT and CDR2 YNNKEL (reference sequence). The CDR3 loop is CASSSRRGFLTDTQYF. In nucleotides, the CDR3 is TGTGCCAGCAGCTCTAGAAGAGGCTTTCTAACAGATACGCAGTATTTT.

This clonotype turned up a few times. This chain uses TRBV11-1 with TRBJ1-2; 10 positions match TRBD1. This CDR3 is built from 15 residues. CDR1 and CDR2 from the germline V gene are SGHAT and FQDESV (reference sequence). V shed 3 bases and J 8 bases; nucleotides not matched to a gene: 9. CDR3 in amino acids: CASSFSGTGAMGYTF. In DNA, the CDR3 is TGTGCCAGCAGCTTCTCCGGGACAGGGGCTATGGGCTACACCTTC. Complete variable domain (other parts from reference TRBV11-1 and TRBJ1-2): EAEVAQSPRYKITEKSQAVAFWCDPISGHATLYWYRQILGQGPELLVQFQDESVVDDSQLPKDRFSAERLKGVDSTLKIQPAELGDSAMYLCASSFSGTGAMGYTFGSGTRLTVV.

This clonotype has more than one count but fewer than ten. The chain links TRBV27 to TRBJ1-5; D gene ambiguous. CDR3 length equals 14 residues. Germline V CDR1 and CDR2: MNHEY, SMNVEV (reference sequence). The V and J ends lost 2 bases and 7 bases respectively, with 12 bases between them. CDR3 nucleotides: TGTGCCAGCAGTTTAGCTAGGGCGCGGCAGCCCCAGCATTTT. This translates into CASSLARARQPQHF.

CDR3 DNA: TGTGCCAGCACCGGGACCCCCAATGAGCAGTTCTTC. Encoded protein: CASTGTPNEQFF. The rearrangement joins TRBV12-3 or TRBV12-4 to TRBJ2-1, with D perhaps matching TRBD1 or TRBD2 (5 bases each). V shed 7 bases and J shed 6 bases, with 10 bases lying between them. The CDR3 is made up of 12 amino acids.

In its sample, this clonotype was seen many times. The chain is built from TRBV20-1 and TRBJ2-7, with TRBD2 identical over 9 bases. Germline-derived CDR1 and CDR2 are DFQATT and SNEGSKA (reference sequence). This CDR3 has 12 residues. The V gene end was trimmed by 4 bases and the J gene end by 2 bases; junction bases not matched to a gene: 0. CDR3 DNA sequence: TGCAGTGCTATAGCGGGGGCCTACGAGCAGTACTTC. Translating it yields CSAIAGAYEQYF.

DNA of the CDR3: TGTGCCAGCAGCCAACAGGGGCCCCGGGGCTACACCTTC. It yields the protein CASSQQGPRGYTF. The V call is TRBV5-4, the J call TRBJ1-2, with 7 bases lining up with TRBD1. CDR3 size: 13 residues. Germline V lookup: CDR1 SGHNT, CDR2 YYREEE (reference sequence). Germline trimming cut 4 bases from V and 8 bases from J; bases unmatched to any gene: 8.

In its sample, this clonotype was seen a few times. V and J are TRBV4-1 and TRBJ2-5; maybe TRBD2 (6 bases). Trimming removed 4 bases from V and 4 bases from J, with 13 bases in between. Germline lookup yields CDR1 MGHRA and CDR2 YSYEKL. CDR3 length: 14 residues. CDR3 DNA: TGCGCCAGCAGCCCCCGGGGGACGCCAGAGACCCAGTACTTC. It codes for CASSPRGTPETQYF.

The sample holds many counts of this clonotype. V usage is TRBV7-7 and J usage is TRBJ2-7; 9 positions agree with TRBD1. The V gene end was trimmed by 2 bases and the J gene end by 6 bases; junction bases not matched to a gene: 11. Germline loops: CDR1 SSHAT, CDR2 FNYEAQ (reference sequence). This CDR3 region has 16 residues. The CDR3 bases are TGTGCCAGCAGCTTAAGAGCCGGGACAGGGCATGTCGAGCAGTACTTC. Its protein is CASSLRAGTGHVEQYF.

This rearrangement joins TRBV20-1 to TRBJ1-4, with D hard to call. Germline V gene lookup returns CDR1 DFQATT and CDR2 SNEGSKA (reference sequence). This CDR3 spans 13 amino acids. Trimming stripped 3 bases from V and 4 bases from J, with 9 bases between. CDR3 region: CSARGRSNEKLFF. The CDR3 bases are TGCAGTGCTAGGGGCAGGAGTAATGAAAAACTGTTTTTT.

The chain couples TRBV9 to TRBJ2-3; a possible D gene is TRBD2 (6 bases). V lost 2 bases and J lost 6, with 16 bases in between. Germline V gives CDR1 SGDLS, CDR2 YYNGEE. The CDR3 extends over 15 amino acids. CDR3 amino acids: CASSVASWAGDTQYF. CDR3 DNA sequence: TGTGCCAGCAGCGTGGCAAGCTGGGCGGGGGATACGCAGTATTTT. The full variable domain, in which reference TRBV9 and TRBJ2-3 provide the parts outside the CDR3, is DSGVTQTPKHLITATGQRVTLRCSPRSGDLSVYWYQQSLDQGLQFLIQYYNGEERAKGNILERFSAQQFPDLHSELNLSSLELGDSALYFCASSVASWAGDTQYFGPGTRLTVL.

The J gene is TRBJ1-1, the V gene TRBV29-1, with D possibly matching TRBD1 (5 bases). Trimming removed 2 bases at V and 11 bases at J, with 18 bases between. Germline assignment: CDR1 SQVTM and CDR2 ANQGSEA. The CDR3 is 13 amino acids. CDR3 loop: CSVEIGHRGNAFF. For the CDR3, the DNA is TGCAGCGTTGAAATCGGACACCGAGGGAATGCTTTCTTT.

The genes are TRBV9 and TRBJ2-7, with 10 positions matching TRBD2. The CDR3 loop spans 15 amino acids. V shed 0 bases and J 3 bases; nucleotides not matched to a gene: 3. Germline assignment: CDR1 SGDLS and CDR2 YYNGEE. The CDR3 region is CASSVGTSGFYEQYF. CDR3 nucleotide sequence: TGTGCCAGCAGCGTAGGGACTAGCGGATTCTACGAGCAGTACTTC.

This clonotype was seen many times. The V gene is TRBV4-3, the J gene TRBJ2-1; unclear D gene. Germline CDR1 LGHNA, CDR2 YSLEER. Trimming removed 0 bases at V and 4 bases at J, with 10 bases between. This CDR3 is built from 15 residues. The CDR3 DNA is TGCGCCAGCAGCCAAGATTTGAGGCCGTACAATGAGCAGTTCTTC. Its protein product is CASSQDLRPYNEQFF.

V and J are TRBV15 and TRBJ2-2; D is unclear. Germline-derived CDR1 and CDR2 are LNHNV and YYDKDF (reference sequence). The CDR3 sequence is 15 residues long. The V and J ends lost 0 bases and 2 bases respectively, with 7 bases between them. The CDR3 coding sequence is TGTGCCACCAGCAGAGATCCCCTAAACACCGGGGAGCTGTTTTTT. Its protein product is CATSRDPLNTGELFF.

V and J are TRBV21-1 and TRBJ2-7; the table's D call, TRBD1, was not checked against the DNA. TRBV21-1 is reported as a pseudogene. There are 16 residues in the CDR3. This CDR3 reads CASSKRGQGSYYEQYV. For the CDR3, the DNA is TGTGCCAGCAGCAAGCGAGGACAGGGCTCATACTACGAGCAGTACGTC.

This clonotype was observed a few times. In nucleotides, the CDR3 is TGCGCCAGCAGCCCCGGGACAGGGATGAACACTGAAGCTTTCTTT. Protein sequence: CASSPGTGMNTEAFF. This chain connects TRBV4-1 to TRBJ1-1, with 9 bases identical to TRBD1. The CDR3 length is 15 residues. After removal of 4 bases from V and 0 bases from J, the junction contained 3 bases not matched to a gene. The V gene's germline CDR1 is MGHRA and CDR2 YSYEKL.

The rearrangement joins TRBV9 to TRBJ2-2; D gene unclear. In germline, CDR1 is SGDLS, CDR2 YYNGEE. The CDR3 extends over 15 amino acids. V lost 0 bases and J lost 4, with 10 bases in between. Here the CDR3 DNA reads TGTGCCAGCAGCGTAGGGTCCGAAAGCACCGGGGAGCTGTTTTTT. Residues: CASSVGSESTGELFF.

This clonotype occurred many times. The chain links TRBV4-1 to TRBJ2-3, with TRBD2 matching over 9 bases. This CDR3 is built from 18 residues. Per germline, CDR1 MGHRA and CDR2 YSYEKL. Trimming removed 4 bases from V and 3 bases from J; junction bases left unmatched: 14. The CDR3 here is CASSRLAGGQGETDTQYF. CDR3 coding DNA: TGCGCCAGCAGCCGGCTGGCGGGGGGGCAGGGGGAAACAGATACGCAGTATTTT.

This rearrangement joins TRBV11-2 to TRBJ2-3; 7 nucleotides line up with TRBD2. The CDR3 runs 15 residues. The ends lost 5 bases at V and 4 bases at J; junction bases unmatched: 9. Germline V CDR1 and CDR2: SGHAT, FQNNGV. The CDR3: CASSPRRGVADTQYF. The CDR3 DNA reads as TGTGCCAGCAGCCCCCGTCGGGGGGTGGCAGATACGCAGTATTTT. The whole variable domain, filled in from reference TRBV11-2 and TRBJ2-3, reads EAGVAQSPRYKIIEKRQSVAFWCNPISGHATLYWYQQILGQGPKLLIQFQNNGVVDDSQLPKDRFSAERLKGVDSTLKIQPAKLEDSAVYLCASSPRRGVADTQYFGPGTRLTVL.

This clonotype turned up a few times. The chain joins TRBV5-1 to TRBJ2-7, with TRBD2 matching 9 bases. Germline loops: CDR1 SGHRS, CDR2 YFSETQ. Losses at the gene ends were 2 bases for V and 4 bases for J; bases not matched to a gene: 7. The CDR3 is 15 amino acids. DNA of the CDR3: TGCGCCAGCAGCTTTAGCAGCGGGGGGCCTTACGAGCAGTACTTC. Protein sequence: CASSFSSGGPYEQYF.

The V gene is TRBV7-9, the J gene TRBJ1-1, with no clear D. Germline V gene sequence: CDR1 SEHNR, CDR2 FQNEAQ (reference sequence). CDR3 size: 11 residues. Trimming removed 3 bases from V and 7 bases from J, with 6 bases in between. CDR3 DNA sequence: TGTGCCAGCAGCTTGACGGATGAAGCTTTCTTT. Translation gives CASSLTDEAFF.

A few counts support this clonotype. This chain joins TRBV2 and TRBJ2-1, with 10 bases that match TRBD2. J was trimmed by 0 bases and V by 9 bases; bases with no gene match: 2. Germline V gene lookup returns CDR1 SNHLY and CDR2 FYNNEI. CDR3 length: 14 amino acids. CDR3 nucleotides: TGTGCCAGAAGCGGGGGGGTCTCCTACAATGAGCAGTTCTTC. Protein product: CARSGGVSYNEQFF. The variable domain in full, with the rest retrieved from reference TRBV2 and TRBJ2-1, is EPEVTQTPSHQVTQMGQEVILRCVPISNHLYFYWYRQILGQKVEFLVSFYNNEISEKSEIFDDQFSVERPDGSNFTLKIRSTKLEDSAMYFCARSGGVSYNEQFFGPGTRLTVL.

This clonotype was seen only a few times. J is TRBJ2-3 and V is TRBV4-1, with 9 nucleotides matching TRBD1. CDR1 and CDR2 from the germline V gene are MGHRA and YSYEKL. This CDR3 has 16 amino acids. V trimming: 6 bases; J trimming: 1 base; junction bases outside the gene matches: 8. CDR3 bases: TGCGCCAGCAGTAATGGACAGGGGATGGGCACAGATACGCAGTATTTT. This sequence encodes CASSNGQGMGTDTQYF.

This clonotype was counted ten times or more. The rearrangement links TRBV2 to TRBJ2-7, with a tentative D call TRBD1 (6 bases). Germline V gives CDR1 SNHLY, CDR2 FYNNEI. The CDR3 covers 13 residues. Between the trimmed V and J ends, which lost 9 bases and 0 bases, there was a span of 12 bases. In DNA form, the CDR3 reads TGTGCCAGGGGGACACGAGCCTCCTACGAGCAGTACTTC. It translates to CARGTRASYEQYF. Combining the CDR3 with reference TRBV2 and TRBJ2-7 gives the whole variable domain EPEVTQTPSHQVTQMGQEVILRCVPISNHLYFYWYRQILGQKVEFLVSFYNNEISEKSEIFDDQFSVERPDGSNFTLKIRSTKLEDSAMYFCARGTRASYEQYFGPGTRLTVT.

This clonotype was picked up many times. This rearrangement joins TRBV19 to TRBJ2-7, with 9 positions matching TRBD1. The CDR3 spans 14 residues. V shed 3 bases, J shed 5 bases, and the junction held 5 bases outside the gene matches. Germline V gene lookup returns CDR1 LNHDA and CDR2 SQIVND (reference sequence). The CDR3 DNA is TGTGCCAGTAGTATCGGACAGGGGCTCGACGAGCAGTACTTC. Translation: CASSIGQGLDEQYF. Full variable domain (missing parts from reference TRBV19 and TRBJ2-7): DGGITQSPKYLFRKEGQNVTLSCEQNLNHDAMYWYRQDPGQGLRLIYYSQIVNDFQKGDIAEGYSVSREKKESFPLTVTSAQKNPTAFYLCASSIGQGLDEQYFGPGTRLTVT.

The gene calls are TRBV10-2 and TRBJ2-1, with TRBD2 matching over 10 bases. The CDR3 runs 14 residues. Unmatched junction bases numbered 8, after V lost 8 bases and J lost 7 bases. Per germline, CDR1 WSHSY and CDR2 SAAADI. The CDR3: CASFPTSGENEQFF. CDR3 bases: TGCGCCAGCTTTCCCACTAGCGGGGAAAATGAGCAGTTCTTC.

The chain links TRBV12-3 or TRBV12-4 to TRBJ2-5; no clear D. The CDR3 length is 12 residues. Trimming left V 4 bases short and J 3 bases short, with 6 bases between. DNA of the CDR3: TGTGCCAGCAGTTGGTTCAAAGAGACCCAGTACTTC. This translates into CASSWFKETQYF.

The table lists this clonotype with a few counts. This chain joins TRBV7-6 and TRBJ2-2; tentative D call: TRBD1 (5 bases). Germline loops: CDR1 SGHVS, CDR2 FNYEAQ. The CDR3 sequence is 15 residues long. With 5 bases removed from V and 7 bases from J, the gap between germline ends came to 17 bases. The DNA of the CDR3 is TGTGCCAGCAGCGCGACAGCTCTAGGGGTCGGGGAGCTGTTTTTT. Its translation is CASSATALGVGELFF. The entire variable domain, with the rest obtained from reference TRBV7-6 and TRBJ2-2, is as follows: GAGVSQSPRYKVTKRGQDVALRCDPISGHVSLYWYRQALGQGPEFLTYFNYEAQQDKSGLPNDRFSAERPEGSISTLTIQRTEQRDSAMYRCASSATALGVGELFFGEGSRLTVL.

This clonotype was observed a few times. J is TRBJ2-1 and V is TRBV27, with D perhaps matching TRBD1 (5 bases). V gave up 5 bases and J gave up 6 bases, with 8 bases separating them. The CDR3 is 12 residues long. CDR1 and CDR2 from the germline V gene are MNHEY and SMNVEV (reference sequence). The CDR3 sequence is CASSKGANEQFF. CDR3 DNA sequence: TGTGCCAGCAGTAAAGGGGCCAATGAGCAGTTCTTC.

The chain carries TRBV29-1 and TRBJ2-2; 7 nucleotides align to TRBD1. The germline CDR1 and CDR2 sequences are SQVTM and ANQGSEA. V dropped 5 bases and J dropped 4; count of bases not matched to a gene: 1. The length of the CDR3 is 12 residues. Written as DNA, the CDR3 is TGCAGCGTTTACAGGGGCACCGGGGAGCTGTTTTTT. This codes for CSVYRGTGELFF.

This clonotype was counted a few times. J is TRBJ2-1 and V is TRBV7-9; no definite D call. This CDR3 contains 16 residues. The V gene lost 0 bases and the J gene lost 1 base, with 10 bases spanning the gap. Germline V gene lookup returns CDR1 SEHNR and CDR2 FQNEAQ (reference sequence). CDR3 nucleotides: TGTGCCAGCAGCTTAGCGGCGTATAGGTCCTACAATGAGCAGTTCTTC. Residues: CASSLAAYRSYNEQFF. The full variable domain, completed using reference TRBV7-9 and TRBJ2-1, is DTGVSQNPRHKITKRGQNVTFRCDPISEHNRLYWYRQTLGQGPEFLTYFQNEAQLEKSRLLSDRFSAERPKGSFSTLEIQRTEQGDSAMYLCASSLAAYRSYNEQFFGPGTRLTVL.